These T cell receptor beta chains were read from a single sample in a study of cytomegalovirus exposure and HLA in healthy donors. TCRdb's copy holds only in-frame clones and misses some; the assay was immunoSEQ multiplex PCR. The table includes roughly 180,000 clones, around four fifths detected once. Material for sequencing was PBMCs. These receptors came from a girl aged 5-17 years in good health and CMV-seropositive. Each CDR3 is given with its conserved first and last residue. The D gene is left open where the match is weak. Size is omitted from some rows. Given values are once, few, many or a class for expanded clones.

d_gene: .; v_gene: TRBV6-5; abundance: .; j_gene: TRBJ2-7; CDR3nt: TGTGCCAGCAGTTACTCGAGGGAGCAGTACTTC; CDR3aa: CASSYSREQYF
d_gene: TRBD2; v_gene: TRBV4-2; abundance: once; j_gene: TRBJ2-5; CDR3nt: TGTGCCAGCAGCCCGGCCCCCGCGGGGGGGCAAGAGACCCAGTACTTC; CDR3aa: CASSPAPAGGQETQYF
d_gene: .; v_gene: TRBV7-2; abundance: once; j_gene: TRBJ1-6; CDR3nt: TGTGCCAGCAGCCTGCTGGGAGGGATCCACTTT; CDR3aa: CASSLLGGIHF
d_gene: .; v_gene: TRBV19; abundance: once; j_gene: TRBJ1-1; CDR3nt: TGTGCCAGTAGTACCGGGCGGGGGAACACTGAAGCTTTCTTT; CDR3aa: CASSTGRGNTEAFF
d_gene: TRBD1; v_gene: TRBV5-5; abundance: .; j_gene: TRBJ1-6; CDR3nt: TGTGCCAGCAGCTTGAGGACAGGGGATAATTCACCCCTCCACTTT; CDR3aa: CASSLRTGDNSPLHF
d_gene: TRBD1; v_gene: TRBV5-4; abundance: .; j_gene: TRBJ2-7; CDR3nt: TGTGCCAGCAGCCAGACAGGGGGCGGCTACGAGCAGTACTTC; CDR3aa: CASSQTGGGYEQYF
d_gene: TRBD1; v_gene: TRBV2; abundance: .; j_gene: TRBJ1-1; CDR3nt: TGTGCCAGGGGGACAGGCTGGAACACTGAAGCTTTCTTT; CDR3aa: CARGTGWNTEAFF
d_gene: .; v_gene: TRBV5-5; abundance: .; j_gene: TRBJ2-7; CDR3nt: TGTGCCAGCAGCTTGGACAGGGCGTACGAGCAGTACTTC; CDR3aa: CASSLDRAYEQYF
d_gene: .; v_gene: TRBV19; abundance: .; j_gene: TRBJ2-3; CDR3nt: TGTGCCAGTAGTAAATCCCTGACAGGATACACAGATACGCAGTATTTT; CDR3aa: CASSKSLTGYTDTQYF
d_gene: TRBD1; v_gene: TRBV19; abundance: .; j_gene: TRBJ1-2; CDR3nt: TGTGCCAGTAGTGAAACAGGGGACTATGGCTACACCTTC; CDR3aa: CASSETGDYGYTF
d_gene: .; v_gene: TRBV30; abundance: .; j_gene: TRBJ1-2; CDR3nt: TGTGCCTGGAGTGTAGGCGACAGCCGCTATGGCTACACCTTC; CDR3aa: CAWSVGDSRYGYTF
d_gene: TRBD2; v_gene: TRBV7-9; abundance: .; j_gene: TRBJ2-1; CDR3nt: TGTGCCAGCAGCTTAGTGCCAGCGGGGGGACACGGCAATGAGCAGTTCTTC; CDR3aa: CASSLVPAGGHGNEQFF
d_gene: .; v_gene: TRBV21-1; abundance: .; j_gene: TRBJ1-2; CDR3nt: TGTGCCAGCAGCAATTCAAACCGGGACAGGGGTGATGGGAACTATGGCTACACCTTC; CDR3aa: CASSNSNRDRGDGNYGYTF